This T cell receptor (beta chain) originates from a study of naive and memory T cell subsets. Two oligonucleotides, mixed equimolar, formed the beta constant-region primer covering TRBC1 and TRBC2. The ligated cDNA underwent four PCR rounds using SP2 and nested alpha and beta constant-region primers. MiXCR, applied by TCRdb to the UMI-ligation and nested PCR reads, yields one record per CDR3 protein. The sample comprises approximately 80,000 distinct CDR3 sequences, about 9.9% of which are singletons, and 0.95% to 1.5% rests with the top ten. This CDR3 contains 14 residues. V lost 7 bases and J 4 bases, leaving 16 bases between the germline ends. Germline CDR1 and CDR2: SQVTM and ANQGSEA. This clonotype was seen repeatedly, ten times or more.

The rearrangement joins TRBV29-1 to TRBJ2-2, with D possibly being TRBD2 (5 bases). The TCR was taken from a human donor in good health. The sample taken for sequencing was naive CD8+ T cells from blood. The CDR3 sequence: CSAMDWVVTGELFF. The CDR3 nucleotides read TGCAGCGCCATGGACTGGGTGGTCACCGGGGAGCTGTTTTTT.